These 16 T cell receptor beta chains were sequenced from one sample in a study of shared clonotypes between healthy human individuals. This table comes from immunoSEQ multiplex PCR, and its TCRdb copy is limited to in-frame clones, with some not included. The sample contains approximately 700,000 clones, 55% to 85% of which appear only once. Specimen: memory CD4+ T cells sorted from blood. The sample's subset: CD45RA-negative fraction. The receptors derive from a woman aged 25 to 45 in good health.

The chain carries TRBV7-9 and TRBJ2-7, with 7 bases fitting TRBD2. In germline, CDR1 is SEHNR, CDR2 FQNEAQ (reference sequence). This CDR3 comprises 14 residues. Trimming took 4 bases from V and 3 from J; bases not matched to a gene: 6. The CDR3 coding sequence is TGTGCCAGCAGCTCCCAGGGAGGGGACTACGAGCAGTACTTC. Protein product: CASSSQGGDYEQYF.

This clone has only a few counts. The gene calls are TRBV14 and TRBJ1-2, with a possible D match to TRBD1 (5 bases). The V end lost 0 bases, the J end lost 8 bases, and 13 bases lay between the germline ends. Per germline, CDR1 SGHDN and CDR2 FVKESK. The CDR3 has 14 amino acids. CDR3 protein: CASSQDWGVEGYTF. The CDR3, as DNA: TGTGCCAGCAGCCAAGATTGGGGGGTTGAGGGCTACACCTTC.

V is TRBV28 and J is TRBJ1-4, with 8 nucleotides matching TRBD1. Germline CDR1 is MDHEN and CDR2 is SYDVKM. This CDR3 has 16 amino acids. V gave up 4 bases and J gave up 3 bases; unmatched junction bases: 7. CDR3 in amino acids: CASSSAGQGPNEKLFF. The CDR3 nucleotides are TGTGCCAGCAGTTCTGCAGGACAGGGACCTAATGAAAAACTGTTTTTT.

This chain uses TRBV28 with TRBJ1-1, with a weak D call TRBD1 (5 bases). Trimming took 5 bases from V and 0 from J, leaving 19 bases between them. The CDR3 sequence is 17 residues long. Per germline, CDR1 MDHEN and CDR2 SYDVKM. The CDR3, as DNA: TGTGCCAGCAGTCCACCGGGGCTTGGGGAGATGAACACTGAAGCTTTCTTT. This sequence encodes CASSPPGLGEMNTEAFF.

The rearrangement joins TRBV10-3 to TRBJ2-1; 11 bases fit TRBD2. The CDR3 length is 14 residues. The V gene's germline CDR1 is ENHRY and CDR2 SYGVKD. V lost 6 bases and J lost 5; bases outside the gene matches: 3. The CDR3 sequence is CAIRGTSGDNEQFF. The CDR3 bases are TGTGCCATCAGGGGGACTAGCGGAGACAATGAGCAGTTCTTC.

This chain joins TRBV4-1 and TRBJ2-2; D is possibly TRBD1 (5 bases). The CDR3 runs 17 residues. The V gene lost 0 bases and the J gene lost 4 bases, with 15 bases spanning the gap. CDR1 MGHRA and CDR2 YSYEKL come from the germline V gene. The CDR3 sequence is CASSQDHGRQGTGELFF. The CDR3 DNA reads TGCGCCAGCAGCCAAGATCATGGTCGGCAGGGCACCGGGGAGCTGTTTTTT.

This sequence joins TRBV2 and TRBJ2-1; D is unclear. The ends were cut back, 7 bases at V and 9 bases at J, with 10 bases in the middle. Germline CDR1 is SNHLY and CDR2 is FYNNEI. The CDR3 is made up of 11 amino acids. In DNA, the CDR3 is TGTGCCAGCATGGGGTCGATTGAGCAGTTCTTC. Its protein is CASMGSIEQFF. Full variable domain (missing parts from reference TRBV2 and TRBJ2-1): EPEVTQTPSHQVTQMGQEVILRCVPISNHLYFYWYRQILGQKVEFLVSFYNNEISEKSEIFDDQFSVERPDGSNFTLKIRSTKLEDSAMYFCASMGSIEQFFGPGTRLTVL.

This chain links TRBV10-3 with TRBJ2-5; 9 nucleotides match TRBD1. Unmatched junction bases numbered 6, after V lost 2 bases and J lost 5 bases. Per the germline V gene, CDR1 is ENHRY and CDR2 is SYGVKD. This CDR3 is 15 amino acids long. CDR3 bases: TGTGCCATCAGTGAGCCGGACAGGGGATCGGAGACCCAGTACTTC. This gives the protein CAISEPDRGSETQYF.

V gene TRBV7-9 combines with J gene TRBJ1-5, with TRBD1 identical over 11 bases. J was trimmed by 7 bases and V by 5 bases; bases with no gene match: 4. Germline-derived CDR1 and CDR2 are SEHNR and FQNEAQ (reference sequence). The CDR3 consists of 14 residues. The CDR3 sequence: CASSKGQGGQPQHF. The DNA of the CDR3 is TGTGCCAGCAGCAAGGGACAGGGGGGCCAGCCCCAGCATTTT.

The V call is TRBV6-6, the J call TRBJ2-7; 8 bases are a match to TRBD1. Trimming cost V 5 bases and J 2 bases; bases outside gene matches: 11. CDR3 length: 16 residues. Per germline, CDR1 MNHNY and CDR2 SVGAGI (reference sequence). The CDR3 DNA reads TGTGCCAGCAGTCCGCGGACAGGGTATGTTACCTACGAGCAGTACTTC. Its translation: CASSPRTGYVTYEQYF.

This clone was observed many times. This chain connects TRBV5-1 to TRBJ1-3; D unclear. V lost 5 bases, J lost 0 bases, and 6 bases lay in between. Germline V lookup: CDR1 SGHRS, CDR2 YFSETQ. CDR3 size: 13 residues. The CDR3 loop reads CASRGPSGNTIYF. Written as DNA, the CDR3 is TGCGCCAGCAGGGGCCCCTCTGGAAACACCATATATTTT.

The J gene is TRBJ1-1, the V gene TRBV6-1, with a weak D call TRBD1 (5 bases). Trimming pared 6 bases from V and 2 bases from J, leaving 16 bases between. The CDR3 has 15 amino acids. From germline, CDR1 is MNHNS and CDR2 SASEGT. The CDR3: CASRKGGVGNTEAFF. The CDR3 DNA reads as TGTGCCAGCAGAAAGGGAGGGGTAGGAAACACTGAAGCTTTCTTT.

The chain is built from TRBV6-5 and TRBJ2-7; TRBD1 aligns across 7 bases. This CDR3 has 15 amino acids. J lost 4 bases, V lost 1 base, and 7 bases had no gene match. CDR1 MNHEY and CDR2 SVGAGI come from the germline V gene. This chain's CDR3 is CASSYLSGGSYEQYF. The CDR3, as DNA: TGTGCCAGCAGTTACTTGTCAGGGGGATCATACGAGCAGTACTTC.

This clone showed up many times. The DNA is omitted, as the CDR3 cannot be located on it reliably, and the CDR3 follows TCRdb's listing. The CDR3 is CASSLVGQGAFF. The V gene is TRBV11-2, the J gene TRBJ2-1; TRBD1 is the table's D call, not checked against the DNA. Germline values: CDR1 SGHAT, CDR2 FQNNGV. Termini included, the CDR3 measures 12 amino acids.

The chain is built from TRBV6-6 and TRBJ2-5; perhaps D is TRBD1 or TRBD2 (5 bases each). Between the trimmed V and J ends, which lost 3 bases and 4 bases, there was a span of 15 bases. This CDR3 comprises 15 residues. Looked up from germline, CDR1 is MNHNY and CDR2 is SVGAGI (reference sequence). Here the CDR3 DNA reads TGTGCCAGCAGTTATGGAATGGGGGTTGGAGAGACCCAGTACTTC. Its translation is CASSYGMGVGETQYF.

The chain has TRBV6-1 and TRBJ2-5; no clear D. Trimming took off 1 base at V and 4 bases at J, with 13 bases between the two ends. This CDR3 is 15 amino acids long. CDR1 and CDR2 from the germline V gene are MNHNS and SASEGT. The CDR3 spells CASSEESTHLETQYF. CDR3 DNA sequence: TGTGCCAGCAGTGAAGAGAGTACCCACCTAGAGACCCAGTACTTC.